This TCR beta chain stems from a study of shared clonotypes between healthy human individuals. Assay execution proceeded at the deep level. The protocol was immunoSEQ multiplex PCR, while the TCRdb copy is restricted to in-frame clones and leaves out a portion. The sample holds around 700,000 clones, around 72% seen once. Trimming removed 6 bases from V and 4 bases from J, with 19 bases in between. The CDR3 sequence is 15 residues long. CDR1 LNHDA and CDR2 SQIVND come from the germline V gene (reference sequence). Notes on the study in general: The naive CD4 repertoires of several donors were compared, and around 5.1% of clonotypes were shared. Non-shared clonotypes showed lower generation probabilities than clonotypes common to all four donors.

About this clone itself: Its antigen is undetermined.

Specimen: memory CD4+ T cells sorted from blood. Subset denoted: CD45RA-negative fraction. V gene TRBV19 combines with J gene TRBJ2-7, with TRBD1 as a possible D gene (5 bases). The TCR comes from a woman in her 30s in good health. CDR3 residues: CASSNSRTMAYEQYF. The CDR3 coding sequence is TGTGCCAGTAGCAACTCGCGGACAATGGCTTACGAGCAGTACTTC.